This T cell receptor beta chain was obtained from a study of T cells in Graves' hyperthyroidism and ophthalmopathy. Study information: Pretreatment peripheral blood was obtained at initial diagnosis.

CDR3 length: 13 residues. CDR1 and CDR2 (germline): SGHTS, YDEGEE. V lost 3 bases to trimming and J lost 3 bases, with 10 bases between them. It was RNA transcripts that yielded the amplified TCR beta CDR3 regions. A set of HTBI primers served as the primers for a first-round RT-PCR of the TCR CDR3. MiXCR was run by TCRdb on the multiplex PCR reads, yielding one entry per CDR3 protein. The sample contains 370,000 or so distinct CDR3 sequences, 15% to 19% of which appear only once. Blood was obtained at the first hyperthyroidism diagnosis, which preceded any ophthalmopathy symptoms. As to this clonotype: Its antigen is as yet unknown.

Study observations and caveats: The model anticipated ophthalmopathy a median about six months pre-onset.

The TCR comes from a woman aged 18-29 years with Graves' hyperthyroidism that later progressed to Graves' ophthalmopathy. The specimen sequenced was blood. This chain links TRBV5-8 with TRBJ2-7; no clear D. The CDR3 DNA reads TGTGCCAGCAGCTCCCCGGGTCTCTACGAGCAGTACTTC. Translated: CASSSPGLYEQYF.